This T cell receptor beta chain was captured in a study of shared clonotypes between healthy human individuals. Study-level findings and limits: Clonotypes that were shared across a handful of donors made up approximately 5.1% of naive CD4 clonotypes.

Turning to this clone: The antigen is unknown.

Into CD45RA+ naive and CD45RA-negative memory subsets, the CD4+ cells were split. The method was immunoSEQ multiplex PCR; TCRdb's version includes in-frame clones alone and lacks a portion of them. This sample has roughly 1,500,000 clones, with 98% found just once. The sequencing sample was made of naive CD4+ T cells sorted from blood. Stated subset: CD45RA+ positively selected. The source is a man aged 30-40 years in good health.

CDR3 region: CASESDIRGEQYF. The CDR3 coding sequence is TGTGCCAGCGAGTCCGACATACGGGGCGAGCAGTACTTC. This chain uses TRBV2 with TRBJ2-7; D is perhaps TRBD2 (5 bases). The CDR3 has 13 amino acids. Trimming pared 8 bases from V and 6 bases from J, leaving 17 bases between. Germline CDR1 is SNHLY and CDR2 is FYNNEI.